This TCR beta chain was retrieved from a study of shared clonotypes between healthy human individuals. The wider study: The donor group consisted of a couple of women and a few men, aged 18 to 49.

Naive-designated CD8 cells lacked CD45RO, were positively enriched for CCR7, and omitted terminally differentiated effector memory CD45RA+ cells. This clone was counted once. Profiling relied on immunoSEQ multiplex PCR, and the TCRdb table lists in-frame clones only, not all of them. The sample lists some 2.1 million clones; about 95% were seen once. Looked up from germline, CDR1 is SGDLS and CDR2 is YYNGEE. CDR3 size: 14 residues. V was shortened by 0 bases and J by 4 bases, with 7 bases between the two germline ends. The sequence was collected from a man younger than 35 in good health. The specimen was naive CD8+ T cells sorted from blood. The chain carries TRBV9 and TRBJ2-2, with D unresolved. In DNA form, the CDR3 reads TGTGCCAGCAGCGTAGTTAGAGTCACCGGGGAGCTGTTTTTT. It translates to CASSVVRVTGELFF.